The clone carrying this T cell receptor beta chain came up a few times. The data were obtained in a study of early T cells in non-severe SARS-CoV-2 infection. TCRdb re-analysed the 5' RACE reads in MiXCR, keeping a single row per CDR3 protein. Here the sample spans tens of thousands of distinct CDR3 sequences, roughly 5% being singletons. This CDR3 spans 12 amino acids. V lost 6 bases and J lost 2, with 10 bases in between. Germline CDR1 SQVTM, CDR2 ANQGSEA. This TCR was sampled from an adult who was a healthcare worker with PCR-confirmed SARS-CoV-2 infection or an uninfected control (not recorded which). The starting material was whole blood, obtained at baseline. The chain combines TRBV29-1 with TRBJ1-1; D call uncertain. The DNA of the CDR3 is TGCAGCGTCCACCCCAGCAACACTGAAGCTTTCTTT. Its protein product is CSVHPSNTEAFF. Supplemented by reference TRBV29-1 and TRBJ1-1, the full variable domain reads SAVISQKPSRDICQRGTSLTIQCQVDSQVTMMFWYRQQPGQSLTLIATANQGSEATYESGFVIDKFPISRPNLTFSTLTVSNMSPEDSSIYLCSVHPSNTEAFFGQGTRLTVV.